One sample yielded the 20 T cell receptor beta chains listed below, sequenced in a study of regulatory dendritic cells for organ transplantation (dated by TCRdb to about 2017). The receptor library was made with the immunoSEQ multiplex PCR assay. Sourced from immuneACCESS, this table was stored by TCRdb with only in-frame sequences that have V and J called. A share of the clones is absent; for the studies checked, an unresolved V gene accounts for under half, and the remainder has no known explanation. The sample table lists 25,000 or so clones, roughly 80% of them with a count of one. The ten largest make up 0.095% to 0.12% of the sample. The sample comprised naive CD4+ T cells from blood. The sample's cell subset or site label, in plain terms: CD45RA+ naive T cells. All receptors come from a human donor in good health.

This chain uses TRBV5-4 with TRBJ2-3; D remains unclear. Trimming took off 1 base at V and 1 base at J, with 4 bases between the two ends. From germline, CDR1 is SGHNT and CDR2 YYREEE (reference sequence). The CDR3 covers 13 residues. The CDR3 region has the DNA TGTGCCAGCAGCTTGCCTGGCACAGATACGCAGTATTTT. Protein: CASSLPGTDTQYF.

This clone was seen just once. The chain links TRBV23-1 to TRBJ1-1, with D unclear. TRBV23-1 is an ORF; its function is uncertain. The V end was cut by 0 bases, the J end by 4 bases, with 15 bases between. The CDR3 is 16 residues long. Written as DNA, the CDR3 is TGCGCCAGCAGTCAATCGAGAGGGTCGGAGGGCACTGAAGCTTTCTTT. Protein product: CASSQSRGSEGTEAFF.

This clone was observed a single time. The gene calls are TRBV11-2 and TRBJ2-3; 14 nucleotides align to TRBD2. Trimming cost V 4 bases and J 6 bases; bases outside gene matches: 9. This CDR3 is built from 17 residues. CDR1 and CDR2 (germline): SGHAT, FQNNGV. CDR3 protein: CASSSIRLAGGRDTQYF. CDR3 sequence (DNA): TGTGCCAGCAGCTCTATTAGACTAGCGGGGGGGCGGGATACGCAGTATTTT.

The chain employs TRBV6-5 and TRBJ1-5, with 8 bases fitting TRBD1. There are 14 residues in the CDR3. In germline, CDR1 is MNHEY, CDR2 SVGAGI. Germline trimming cut 5 bases from V and 5 bases from J; bases unmatched to any gene: 5. CDR3 sequence: CASSRQGSDQPQHF. The CDR3 bases are TGTGCCAGCAGTCGACAGGGGAGCGATCAGCCCCAGCATTTT.

The chain recombines TRBV19 with TRBJ2-2, with D perhaps TRBD1 (5 bases). V was cut by 1 base and J by 7 bases, with 13 bases left in between. The germline CDR1 and CDR2 sequences are LNHDA and SQIVND (reference sequence). This CDR3 is built from 15 residues. CDR3 amino acids: CASSIVGRANGELFF. In nucleotides, the CDR3 is TGTGCCAGTAGTATAGTGGGCAGGGCCAACGGGGAGCTGTTTTTT.

The rearrangement uses TRBV5-1 and TRBJ2-5; 9 nucleotides agree with TRBD2. The V gene's germline CDR1 is SGHRS and CDR2 YFSETQ. After removal of 0 bases from V and 3 bases from J, the junction contained 3 bases not matched to a gene. The CDR3 spans 15 residues. The CDR3 loop is CASSLARGGKETQYF. CDR3 sequence (DNA): TGCGCCAGCAGCTTGGCGCGGGGGGGAAAAGAGACCCAGTACTTC.

This clone was seen a few times. V usage is TRBV7-2 and J usage is TRBJ1-5; D not resolved. Germline V gene data show CDR1 as SGHTA and CDR2 as FQGNSA. The CDR3 covers 12 residues. With 5 bases removed from V and 10 bases from J, the gap between germline ends came to 12 bases. This CDR3 is CASSPFAGPQHF. The CDR3, as DNA: TGTGCCAGCAGCCCATTCGCAGGCCCCCAGCATTTT.

Written as DNA, the CDR3 is TGTGCCATCAGTACCGGGACAGAAAATGAAAAACTGTTTTTT. Translating it yields CAISTGTENEKLFF. The gene calls are TRBV10-3 and TRBJ1-4; TRBD1 matches at 7 bases. Germline loops: CDR1 ENHRY, CDR2 SYGVKD. V gave up 5 bases and J gave up 5 bases; unmatched junction bases: 5. The CDR3 is made up of 14 amino acids.

The V and J genes are TRBV15 and TRBJ2-1; the match to TRBD1 covers 9 bases. There are 15 residues in the CDR3. Losses at the gene ends were 1 base for V and 9 bases for J; bases not matched to a gene: 7. From germline, CDR1 is LNHNV and CDR2 YYDKDF (reference sequence). CDR3 coding DNA: TGTGCCACCAGCAGAGTCGGGGACAGGGCTAGTGAGCAGTTCTTC. It specifies CATSRVGDRASEQFF.

The genes are TRBV18 and TRBJ2-7; D may be TRBD1 (5 bases). The CDR3 is 13 residues long. From germline, CDR1 is KGHSH and CDR2 LQKENI. Deletions cut 8 bases from V and 1 base from J, with 12 bases between. The CDR3 is CASQGSGSYEQYF. As DNA, the CDR3 is TGTGCCAGCCAGGGTTCAGGGTCCTACGAGCAGTACTTC.

The chain couples TRBV5-1 to TRBJ2-2, with D perhaps TRBD1 (6 bases). The CDR3 is made up of 16 amino acids. CDR1 is SGHRS, CDR2 YFSETQ, per germline. The V and J ends lost 3 bases and 4 bases respectively, with 16 bases between them. The CDR3 DNA reads TGCGCCAGCAGCTCGTCTAGGACAGCTATCACCGGGGAGCTGTTTTTT. Amino acids: CASSSSRTAITGELFF.

This clone was counted a few times. The rearrangement uses TRBV10-1 and TRBJ1-4; TRBD1 is a possible D gene (6 bases). This CDR3 has 14 residues. V gave up 5 bases and J gave up 4 bases, with 11 bases separating them. Germline CDR1 is WNHNN and CDR2 is SYGVQD (reference sequence). The CDR3 nucleotides read TGCGCCAGCAGTATAACAGGGTTTAATGAAAAACTGTTTTTT. Residues: CASSITGFNEKLFF.

This chain links TRBV19 with TRBJ1-2; unclear D gene. CDR3 length: 11 residues. In germline, CDR1 is LNHDA, CDR2 SQIVND (reference sequence). Trimming removed 10 bases from V and 4 bases from J, with 10 bases in between. CDR3 residues: CATQEVYGYTF. The CDR3 DNA reads TGTGCCACTCAAGAGGTCTATGGCTACACCTTC.

In its sample, this clone was seen once. The chain joins TRBV9 to TRBJ2-1, with 10 bases fitting TRBD2. The V gene end was trimmed by 0 bases and the J gene end by 6 bases; junction bases not matched to a gene: 6. The CDR3 has 16 residues. In germline, CDR1 is SGDLS, CDR2 YYNGEE. The CDR3 DNA reads TGTGCCAGCAGCGTAGTGGGTAGCGGGGGGTCCAATGAGCAGTTCTTC. Protein sequence: CASSVVGSGGSNEQFF. The full variable domain, with the rest looked up from reference TRBV9 and TRBJ2-1, is DSGVTQTPKHLITATGQRVTLRCSPRSGDLSVYWYQQSLDQGLQFLIQYYNGEERAKGNILERFSAQQFPDLHSELNLSSLELGDSALYFCASSVVGSGGSNEQFFGPGTRLTVL.

This chain joins TRBV11-2 and TRBJ1-4; perhaps TRBD1 as D (6 bases). V dropped 2 bases and J dropped 3 bases, with 10 bases sitting between them. The CDR3 length is 15 residues. Germline CDR1 reads SGHAT; CDR2 reads FQNNGV. The CDR3 sequence: CASSLPQGSNEKLFF. The DNA of the CDR3 is TGTGCCAGCAGCTTACCACAGGGATCTAATGAAAAACTGTTTTTT.

J is TRBJ1-5 and V is TRBV19, with D unresolved. The germline V and J ends were trimmed by 1 base and 6 bases, with 7 bases remaining between them. There are 13 residues in the CDR3. CDR1 is LNHDA, CDR2 SQIVND, per germline (reference sequence). The CDR3 protein is CASSIGRGQPQHF. Here the CDR3 DNA reads TGTGCCAGTAGTATAGGTCGAGGTCAGCCCCAGCATTTT. Looking up the rest from reference TRBV19 and TRBJ1-5 gives the full variable domain: DGGITQSPKYLFRKEGQNVTLSCEQNLNHDAMYWYRQDPGQGLRLIYYSQIVNDFQKGDIAEGYSVSREKKESFPLTVTSAQKNPTAFYLCASSIGRGQPQHFGDGTRLSIL.

The V and J genes are TRBV15 and TRBJ1-1, with D perhaps TRBD1 (5 bases). Per germline, CDR1 LNHNV and CDR2 YYDKDF (reference sequence). Trimming left V 1 base short and J 7 bases short, with 16 bases between. The CDR3 length is 15 residues. The CDR3 DNA is TGTGCCACCAGCAGAGGGGGGACTCCGCCAGGTGAAGCTTTCTTT. Its protein is CATSRGGTPPGEAFF.

The genes are TRBV7-9 and TRBJ2-3; D call uncertain. This CDR3 is 13 amino acids long. Deletions cut 0 bases from V and 6 bases from J, with 7 bases between. The germline V gene encodes CDR1 SEHNR and CDR2 FQNEAQ (reference sequence). In DNA, the CDR3 is TGTGCCAGCAGCTTAGCCGGGTCCGATACGCAGTATTTT. It translates to CASSLAGSDTQYF.

The V call is TRBV29-1, the J call TRBJ2-5; the match to TRBD2 covers 10 bases. V lost 3 bases to trimming and J lost 2 bases; unmatched junction nucleotides: 3. The germline V gene has CDR1 SQVTM and CDR2 ANQGSEA. This CDR3 is 14 amino acids long. CDR3 nucleotide sequence: TGCAGCGTTGACACTAGCGGGGTGCAAGAGACCCAGTACTTC. Amino acid sequence: CSVDTSGVQETQYF.

V gene TRBV19 combines with J gene TRBJ1-2; 10 bases are a match to TRBD1. From germline, CDR1 is LNHDA and CDR2 SQIVND (reference sequence). This CDR3 contains 15 residues. V lost 5 bases, J lost 5 bases, and 8 bases stayed unmatched. The CDR3 here is CASSFGQGGLYGYTF. The CDR3 DNA is TGTGCCAGTAGTTTCGGACAGGGGGGACTATATGGCTACACCTTC.